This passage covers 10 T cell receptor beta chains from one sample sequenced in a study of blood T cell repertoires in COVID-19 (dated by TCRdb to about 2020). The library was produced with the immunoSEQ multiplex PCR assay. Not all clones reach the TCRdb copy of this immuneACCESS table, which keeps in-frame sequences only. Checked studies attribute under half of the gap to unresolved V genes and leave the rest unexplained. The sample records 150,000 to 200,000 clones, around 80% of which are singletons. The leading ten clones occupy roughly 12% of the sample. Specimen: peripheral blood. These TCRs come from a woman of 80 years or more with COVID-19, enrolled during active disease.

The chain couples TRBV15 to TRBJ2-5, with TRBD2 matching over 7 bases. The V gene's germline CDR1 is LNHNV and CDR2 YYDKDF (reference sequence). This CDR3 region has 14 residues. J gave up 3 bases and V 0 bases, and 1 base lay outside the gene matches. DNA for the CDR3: TGTGCCACCAGCAGAGACCTAGCGGAAGAGACCCAGTACTTC. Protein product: CATSRDLAEETQYF.

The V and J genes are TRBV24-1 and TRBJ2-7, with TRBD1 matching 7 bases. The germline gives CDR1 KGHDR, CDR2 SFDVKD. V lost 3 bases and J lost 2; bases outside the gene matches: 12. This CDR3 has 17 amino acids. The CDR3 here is CATSDPRQGQPPYEQYF. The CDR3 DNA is TGTGCCACCAGTGATCCCCGACAGGGACAACCCCCCTACGAGCAGTACTTC.

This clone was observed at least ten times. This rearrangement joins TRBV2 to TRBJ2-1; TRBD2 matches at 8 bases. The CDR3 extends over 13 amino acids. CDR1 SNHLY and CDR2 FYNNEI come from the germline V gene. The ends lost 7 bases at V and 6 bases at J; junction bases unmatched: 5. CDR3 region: CASKREGINEQFF. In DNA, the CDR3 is TGTGCCAGCAAACGGGAGGGCATCAATGAGCAGTTCTTC.

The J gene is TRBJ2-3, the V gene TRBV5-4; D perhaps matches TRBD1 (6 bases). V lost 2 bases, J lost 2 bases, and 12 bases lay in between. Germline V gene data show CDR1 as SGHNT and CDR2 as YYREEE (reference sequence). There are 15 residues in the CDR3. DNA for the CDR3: TGTGCCAGCAGCTTAGGTACAGGGAACACAGATACGCAGTATTTT. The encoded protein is CASSLGTGNTDTQYF.

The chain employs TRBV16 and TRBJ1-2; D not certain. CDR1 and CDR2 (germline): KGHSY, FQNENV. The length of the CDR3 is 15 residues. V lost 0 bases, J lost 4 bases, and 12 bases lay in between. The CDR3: CASSQSRESGYGYTF. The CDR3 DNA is TGTGCCAGCAGCCAATCACGGGAATCAGGCTATGGCTACACCTTC.

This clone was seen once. CDR3: CASTGTVDSNQPQHF. The DNA of the CDR3 is TGTGCCAGTACCGGGACAGTCGATAGCAATCAGCCCCAGCATTTT. The J gene is TRBJ1-5, the V gene TRBV19; 7 nucleotides line up with TRBD1. The germline V gene encodes CDR1 LNHDA and CDR2 SQIVND (reference sequence). The length of the CDR3 is 15 residues. Trimming took 7 bases from V and 0 from J; bases not matched to a gene: 6. Full variable domain (rest looked up from reference TRBV19 and TRBJ1-5): DGGITQSPKYLFRKEGQNVTLSCEQNLNHDAMYWYRQDPGQGLRLIYYSQIVNDFQKGDIAEGYSVSREKKESFPLTVTSAQKNPTAFYLCASTGTVDSNQPQHFGDGTRLSIL.

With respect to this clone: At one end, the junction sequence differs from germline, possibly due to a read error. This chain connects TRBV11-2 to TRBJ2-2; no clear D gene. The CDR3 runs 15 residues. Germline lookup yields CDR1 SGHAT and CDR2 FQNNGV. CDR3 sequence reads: CASSPREAKTGELFF. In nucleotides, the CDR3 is TGTGCCAGCAGCCCCCGCGAGGCGAAAACCGGGGAGCTGTTTTTT.

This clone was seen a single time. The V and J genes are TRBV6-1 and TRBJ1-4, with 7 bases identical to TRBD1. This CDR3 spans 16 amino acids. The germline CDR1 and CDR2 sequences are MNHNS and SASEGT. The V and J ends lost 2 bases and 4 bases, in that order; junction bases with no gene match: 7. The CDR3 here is CASSETPGQINEKLFF. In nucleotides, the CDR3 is TGTGCCAGCAGTGAAACTCCGGGACAGATTAATGAAAAACTGTTTTTT.

CDR3 in DNA: TGTGCCAGCAGCTCGGCCTACGAGCAGTACTTC. Translating it yields CASSSAYEQYF. This chain uses TRBV11-3 with TRBJ2-7; D gene unclear. Germline-derived CDR1 and CDR2 are SGHNT and YENEEA. The CDR3 runs to 11 residues. V was clipped by 4 bases and J by 2 bases, with 3 bases between them. The whole variable domain, remainder taken from reference TRBV11-3 and TRBJ2-7, is EAGVVQSPRYKIIEKKQPVAFWCNPISGHNTLYWYLQNLGQGPELLIRYENEEAVDDSQLPKDRFSAERLKGVDSTLKIQPAELGDSAVYLCASSSAYEQYFGPGTRLTVT.

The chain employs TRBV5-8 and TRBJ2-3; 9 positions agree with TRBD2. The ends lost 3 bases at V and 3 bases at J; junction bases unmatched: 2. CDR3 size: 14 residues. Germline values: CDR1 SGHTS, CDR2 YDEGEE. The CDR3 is CASSYSGSTDTQYF. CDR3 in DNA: TGTGCCAGCAGCTATAGCGGGAGTACAGATACGCAGTATTTT.